This TCR beta chain was obtained from a study of blood T cell repertoires in COVID-19. Study context: Samples representing acute and convalescent COVID-19 were sourced from the United States, Italy and Spain.

The CDR3 totals 15 residues. V lost 5 bases and J 7 bases, leaving 21 bases between the germline ends. Germline V CDR1 and CDR2: SGHRS, YFSETQ. Generated by immunoSEQ multiplex PCR, the TCRdb table keeps only in-frame clones and is missing some. The repertoire consists of some 270,000 clones, with roughly 85% occurring once and the leading ten covering roughly 11%. The sequence was obtained from a woman in her seventies with acute or convalescent COVID-19. Sequencing used peripheral blood. V is TRBV5-1 and J is TRBJ2-5; TRBD1 might be the D (6 bases). The chain's CDR3 is CASSFTTGTTGTQYF. The DNA of the CDR3 is TGCGCCAGCAGTTTTACGACCGGGACAACAGGGACCCAGTACTTC.